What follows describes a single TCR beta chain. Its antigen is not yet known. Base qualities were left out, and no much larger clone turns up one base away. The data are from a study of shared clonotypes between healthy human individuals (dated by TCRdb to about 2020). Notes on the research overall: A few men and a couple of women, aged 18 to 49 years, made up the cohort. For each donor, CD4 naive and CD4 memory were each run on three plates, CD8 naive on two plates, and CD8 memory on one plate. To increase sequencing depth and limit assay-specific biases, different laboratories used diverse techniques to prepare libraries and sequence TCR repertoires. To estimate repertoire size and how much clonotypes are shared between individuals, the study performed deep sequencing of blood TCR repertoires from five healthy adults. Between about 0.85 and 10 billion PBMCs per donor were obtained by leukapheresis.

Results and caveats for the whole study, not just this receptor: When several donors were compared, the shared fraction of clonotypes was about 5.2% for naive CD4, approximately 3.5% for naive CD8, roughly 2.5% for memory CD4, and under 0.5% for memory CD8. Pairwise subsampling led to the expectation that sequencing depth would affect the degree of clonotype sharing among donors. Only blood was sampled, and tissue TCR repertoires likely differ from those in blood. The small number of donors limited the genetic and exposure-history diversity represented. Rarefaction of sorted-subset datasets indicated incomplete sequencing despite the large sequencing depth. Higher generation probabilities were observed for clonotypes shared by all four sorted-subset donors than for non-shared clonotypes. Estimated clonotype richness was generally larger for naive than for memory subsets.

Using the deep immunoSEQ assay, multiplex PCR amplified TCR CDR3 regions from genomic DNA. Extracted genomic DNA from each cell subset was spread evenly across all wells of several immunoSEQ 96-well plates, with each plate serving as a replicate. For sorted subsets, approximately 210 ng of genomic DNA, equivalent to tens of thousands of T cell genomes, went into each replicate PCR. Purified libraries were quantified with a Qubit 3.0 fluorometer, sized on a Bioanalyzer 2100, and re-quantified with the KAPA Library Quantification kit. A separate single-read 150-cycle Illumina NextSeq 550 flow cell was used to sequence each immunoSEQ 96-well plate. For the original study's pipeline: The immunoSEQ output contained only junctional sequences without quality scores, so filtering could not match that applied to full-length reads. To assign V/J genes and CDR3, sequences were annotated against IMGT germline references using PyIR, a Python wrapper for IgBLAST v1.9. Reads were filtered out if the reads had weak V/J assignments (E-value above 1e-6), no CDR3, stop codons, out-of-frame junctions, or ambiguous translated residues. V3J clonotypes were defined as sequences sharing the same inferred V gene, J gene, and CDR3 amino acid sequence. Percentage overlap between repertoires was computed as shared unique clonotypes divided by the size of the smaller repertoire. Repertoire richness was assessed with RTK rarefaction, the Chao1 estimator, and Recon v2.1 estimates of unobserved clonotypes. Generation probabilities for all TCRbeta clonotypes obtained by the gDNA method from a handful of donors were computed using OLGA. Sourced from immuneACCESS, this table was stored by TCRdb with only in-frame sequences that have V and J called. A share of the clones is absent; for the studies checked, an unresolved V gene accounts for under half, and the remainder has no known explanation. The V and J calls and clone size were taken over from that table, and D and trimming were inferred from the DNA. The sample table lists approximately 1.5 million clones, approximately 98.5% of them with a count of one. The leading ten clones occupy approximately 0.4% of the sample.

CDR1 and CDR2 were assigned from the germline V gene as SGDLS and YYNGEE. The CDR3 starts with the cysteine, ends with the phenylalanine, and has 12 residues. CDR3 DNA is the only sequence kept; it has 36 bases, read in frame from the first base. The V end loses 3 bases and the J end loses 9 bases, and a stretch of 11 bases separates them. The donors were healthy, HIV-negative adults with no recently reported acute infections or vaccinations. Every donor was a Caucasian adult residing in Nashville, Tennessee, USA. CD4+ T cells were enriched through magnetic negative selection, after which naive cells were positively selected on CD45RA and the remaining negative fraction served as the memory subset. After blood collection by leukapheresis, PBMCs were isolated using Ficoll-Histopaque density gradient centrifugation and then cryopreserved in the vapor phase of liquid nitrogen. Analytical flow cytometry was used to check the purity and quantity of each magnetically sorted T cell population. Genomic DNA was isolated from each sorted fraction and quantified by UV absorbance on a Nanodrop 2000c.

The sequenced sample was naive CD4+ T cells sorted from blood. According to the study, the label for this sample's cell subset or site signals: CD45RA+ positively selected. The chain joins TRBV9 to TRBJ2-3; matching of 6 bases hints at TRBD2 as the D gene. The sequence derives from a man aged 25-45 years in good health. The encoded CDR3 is CASSAAGGTQYF. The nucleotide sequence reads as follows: TGTGCCAGCAGCGCCGCAGGAGGGACGCAGTATTTT.